This T cell receptor beta chain was captured in a study of cytomegalovirus exposure and HLA in healthy donors. Overall study findings and caveats: Fewer N-insertions (relative to the approximately 670-donor mean) were reportedly seen in an Asian-associated ancestry cluster in a later analysis. The presence/absence work took it that sequencing depth was about the same across donors. The investigators catalogued 150 to 200 TCR beta chains as cytomegalovirus-associated. For TCR beta chains, V- and J-gene trimming was later linked to a missense DCLRE1C variant.

The CDR3 sequence is 13 residues long. V lost 8 bases, J lost 1 base, and 12 bases lay in between. Germline V gene sequence: CDR1 MNHEY, CDR2 SMNVEV (reference sequence). PCR amplification relied on 60 Vbeta primers (plus 13 Jbeta primers). Sequenced by immunoSEQ multiplex PCR; TCRdb stores in-frame clones only, minus some. The listing contains 65,000 to 80,000 clones. Turning to this clone: Its cognate antigen is unknown.

The receptor's source is a young man in good health and CMV-seronegative. V and J are TRBV27 and TRBJ2-7; D might be TRBD2 (5 bases). Material: PBMCs. This chain's CDR3 is CASRGGQSYEQYF. CDR3 bases: TGTGCCAGCCGTGGAGGCCAATCCTACGAGCAGTACTTC.